One and the same sample provided the 22 T cell receptor beta chains below, sequenced in a study of high-grade serous ovarian cancer treatment subgroups. Tumor samples were taken before definitive surgery or chemotherapy. The data were produced by immunoSEQ multiplex PCR, yet TCRdb's version contains in-frame clones alone and is incomplete. The data contain roughly 20,000 clones, around 80% of them singletons. Sequencing was done on a sample of tumor tissue. The source of these receptors is a human donor with high-grade serous ovarian cancer.

The chain recombines TRBV4-1 with TRBJ2-3, with unresolved D. In germline, CDR1 is MGHRA, CDR2 YSYEKL. The CDR3 runs 16 residues. Trimming removed 0 bases from V and 2 bases from J, with 12 bases in between. This CDR3 is CASSQDPSINTDTQYF. The CDR3 DNA reads as TGCGCCAGCAGCCAAGATCCGAGCATAAACACAGATACGCAGTATTTT.

Only one count was recorded for this clone. This chain connects TRBV5-5 to TRBJ2-2, with TRBD1 identical over 9 bases. Germline CDR1 is SGHKS and CDR2 is YYEKEE (reference sequence). Trimming removed 4 bases from V and 2 bases from J; junction bases left unmatched: 3. This CDR3 region has 15 residues. CDR3 sequence: CASSEGQGNTGELFF. CDR3 nucleotide sequence: TGTGCCAGCAGCGAGGGACAGGGCAACACCGGGGAGCTGTTTTTT.

This chain joins TRBV4-3 and TRBJ1-1; no clear D gene. V gave up 0 bases and J gave up 1 base, with 9 bases separating them. This CDR3 is 15 amino acids long. From germline, CDR1 is LGHNA and CDR2 YSLEER. CDR3 protein: CASSQDRAGNTEAFF. DNA of the CDR3: TGCGCCAGCAGCCAAGATAGGGCTGGGAACACTGAAGCTTTCTTT.

The genes are TRBV7-2 and TRBJ2-1; possibly TRBD2 for D (5 bases). Germline assignment: CDR1 SGHTA and CDR2 FQGNSA. With 4 bases removed from V and 10 bases from J, the gap between germline ends came to 17 bases. CDR3 length equals 14 residues. In nucleotides, the CDR3 is TGTGCCAGCAGCTCCCAGGACTGGATGGGGGAGCAGTTCTTC. This codes for CASSSQDWMGEQFF. Based on the CDR3 plus reference TRBV7-2 and TRBJ2-1, the full variable domain is GAGVSQSPSNKVTEKGKDVELRCDPISGHTALYWYRQSLGQGLEFLIYFQGNSAPDKSGLPSDRFSAERTGGSVSTLTIQRTQQEDSAVYLCASSSQDWMGEQFFGPGTRLTVL.

The chain couples TRBV11-3 to TRBJ1-5; D possibly corresponds to TRBD1 (6 bases). V gave up 5 bases and J gave up 4 bases, with 12 bases separating them. CDR3 size: 14 residues. CDR1 is SGHNT and CDR2 is YENEEA in the germline V gene. CDR3 amino acids: CASSAQGMNQPQHF. In DNA, the CDR3 is TGTGCCAGCAGCGCACAGGGCATGAATCAGCCCCAGCATTTT.

This rearrangement joins TRBV4-3 to TRBJ2-7; TRBD1 aligns across 7 bases. Germline trimming cut 0 bases from V and 3 bases from J; bases unmatched to any gene: 5. This CDR3 is 15 amino acids long. Germline values: CDR1 LGHNA, CDR2 YSLEER. This CDR3 reads CASSQERGQNYEQYF. The DNA of the CDR3 is TGCGCCAGCAGCCAAGAGAGGGGACAGAACTACGAGCAGTACTTC.

This clone was detected a few times. The sample holds other DNA sequences that translate to the same CDR3. This chain connects TRBV4-3 to TRBJ1-2; possibly TRBD1 for D (6 bases). Per the germline V gene, CDR1 is LGHNA and CDR2 is YSLEER. The CDR3 sequence is 14 residues long. Trimming stripped 3 bases from V and 6 bases from J, with 14 bases between. CDR3: CASSQAQGWDGYTF. CDR3 in DNA: TGCGCCAGCAGCCAGGCTCAGGGGTGGGATGGCTACACCTTC.

The V gene is TRBV30, the J gene TRBJ1-1; TRBD1 matches 11 bases. V trimming: 2 bases; J trimming: 5 bases; junction bases outside the gene matches: 7. The CDR3 contains 15 residues. CDR1 and CDR2 from the germline V gene are GTSNPN and SVGIG (reference sequence). The DNA of the CDR3 is TGTGCCTGGAGTTTCTCCGGGACAGGGGGAACTGAAGCTTTCTTT. Amino acids: CAWSFSGTGGTEAFF.

The chain couples TRBV18 to TRBJ2-2; D remains unclear. Germline assignment: CDR1 KGHSH and CDR2 LQKENI. The CDR3 has 14 residues. The germline V and J ends were trimmed by 2 bases and 4 bases, with 8 bases remaining between them. CDR3 DNA sequence: TGTGCCAGCTCACCAGCAATGTCCACCGGGGAGCTGTTTTTT. Amino acid sequence: CASSPAMSTGELFF.

V is TRBV19 and J is TRBJ1-5; possible D gene TRBD1, 6 bases. CDR3 length equals 15 residues. V was clipped by 4 bases and J by 0 bases, with 10 bases between them. Germline loops: CDR1 LNHDA, CDR2 SQIVND (reference sequence). The CDR3 DNA is TGTGCCAGTAGTACTCGACAGGCTAGCAATCAGCCCCAGCATTTT. This gives the protein CASSTRQASNQPQHF. Complete variable domain (other parts from reference TRBV19 and TRBJ1-5): DGGITQSPKYLFRKEGQNVTLSCEQNLNHDAMYWYRQDPGQGLRLIYYSQIVNDFQKGDIAEGYSVSREKKESFPLTVTSAQKNPTAFYLCASSTRQASNQPQHFGDGTRLSIL.

This clone was seen a few times. The V gene is TRBV27, the J gene TRBJ1-2; D is ambiguous. Trimming removed 5 bases at V and 2 bases at J, with 12 bases between. The CDR3 covers 14 residues. Germline CDR1 is MNHEY and CDR2 is SMNVEV (reference sequence). Here the CDR3 reads CASSPSALNYGYTF. CDR3 DNA: TGTGCCAGCAGTCCATCCGCACTAAACTATGGCTACACCTTC.

CDR3 coding DNA: TGTGCCAGCAGCAAAGGGGGGCAGGGGGCCAAAGGGCAGTACTTC. It translates to CASSKGGQGAKGQYF. The chain links TRBV21-1 to TRBJ2-7; the DNA was not compared with TRBD1, the D call given in the table. TRBV21-1 is shown as a pseudogene. CDR3 length: 15 residues.

This sequence joins TRBV4-3 and TRBJ2-7, with 9 bases that match TRBD1. Germline values: CDR1 LGHNA, CDR2 YSLEER. CDR3 length: 16 residues. The V gene end was trimmed by 0 bases and the J gene end by 0 bases; junction bases not matched to a gene: 3. CDR3 in DNA: TGCGCCAGCAGCCAAGACCCACAGGGGGCCTCCTACGAGCAGTACTTC. It encodes CASSQDPQGASYEQYF.

The chain carries TRBV27 and TRBJ2-3; 8 nucleotides match TRBD2. The CDR3 consists of 16 residues. From germline, CDR1 is MNHEY and CDR2 SMNVEV (reference sequence). Trimming at V came to 0 bases and at J to 1 base, leaving 3 bases not matched to a gene. The CDR3 DNA follows: TGTGCCAGCAGTTTATCGGCGGGACTAGGCACAGATACGCAGTATTTT. Its protein is CASSLSAGLGTDTQYF.

The rearrangement links TRBV7-9 to TRBJ1-1, with 8 bases that match TRBD1. This CDR3 is built from 15 residues. V dropped 5 bases and J dropped 3; count of bases not matched to a gene: 8. The germline CDR1 and CDR2 sequences are SEHNR and FQNEAQ (reference sequence). CDR3 protein: CASSKIQGVDTEAFF. CDR3 bases: TGTGCCAGCAGCAAAATACAGGGGGTGGACACTGAAGCTTTCTTT.

The chain carries TRBV9 and TRBJ2-1; possibly TRBD2 for D (6 bases). The CDR3 has 17 residues. The V end was cut by 0 bases, the J end by 6 bases, with 19 bases between. Per germline, CDR1 SGDLS and CDR2 YYNGEE. The CDR3 here is CASSVGEGGFGFNEQFF. CDR3 in DNA: TGTGCCAGCAGCGTAGGCGAAGGAGGGTTTGGGTTCAATGAGCAGTTCTTC. The variable domain in full, with the rest retrieved from reference TRBV9 and TRBJ2-1, is DSGVTQTPKHLITATGQRVTLRCSPRSGDLSVYWYQQSLDQGLQFLIQYYNGEERAKGNILERFSAQQFPDLHSELNLSSLELGDSALYFCASSVGEGGFGFNEQFFGPGTRLTVL.

The CDR3 DNA is TGTGCCAGCAGGCGGGACAGGGGTTATCAGCCCCAGCATTTT. It yields the protein CASRRDRGYQPQHF. V usage is TRBV2 and J usage is TRBJ1-5, with TRBD1 identical over 10 bases. Unmatched junction bases numbered 4, after V lost 6 bases and J lost 5 bases. Germline values: CDR1 SNHLY, CDR2 FYNNEI. The CDR3 runs to 14 residues.

This chain links TRBV10-1 with TRBJ1-5; D gene uncertain. This CDR3 has 11 amino acids. V was shortened by 4 bases and J by 6 bases, with 4 bases between the two germline ends. CDR1 is WNHNN, CDR2 SYGVQD, per germline (reference sequence). This CDR3 is CASSAGQPQHF. CDR3 nucleotide sequence: TGCGCCAGCAGTGCCGGTCAGCCCCAGCATTTT.

This clone showed up just once. The V gene is TRBV25-1, the J gene TRBJ2-7; D remains unclear. CDR3 size: 13 residues. Germline loops: CDR1 MGHDK, CDR2 SYGVNS. V was clipped by 4 bases and J by 0 bases, with 7 bases between them. The CDR3 protein is CASSGASSYEQYF. CDR3 in DNA: TGTGCCAGCAGTGGCGCCAGCTCCTACGAGCAGTACTTC.

The V and J genes are TRBV2 and TRBJ2-7, with 7 bases fitting TRBD1. Germline V gene sequence: CDR1 SNHLY, CDR2 FYNNEI. V shed 5 bases, J shed 2 bases, and the junction held 6 bases outside the gene matches. This CDR3 spans 14 amino acids. CDR3 in amino acids: CASSPGGMTYEQYF. In DNA form, the CDR3 reads TGTGCCAGCAGTCCAGGGGGAATGACCTACGAGCAGTACTTC.

The CDR3 is CASSWTSGTGGEQFF. In nucleotides, the CDR3 is TGTGCCAGCAGTTGGACTAGCGGGACCGGTGGGGAGCAGTTCTTC. The chain links TRBV27 to TRBJ2-1; 12 bases are a match to TRBD2. Unmatched junction bases numbered 8, after V lost 4 bases and J lost 10 bases. Germline-derived CDR1 and CDR2 are MNHEY and SMNVEV (reference sequence). The CDR3 contains 15 residues.

This chain links TRBV28 with TRBJ1-4, with D unclear. The CDR3 has 17 amino acids. CDR1 is MDHEN and CDR2 is SYDVKM in the germline V gene. Trimming took 3 bases from V and 0 from J, leaving 14 bases between them. The CDR3 sequence is CASSFEWRVATNEKLFF. CDR3 nucleotide sequence: TGTGCCAGCAGTTTCGAGTGGAGGGTGGCAACTAATGAAAAACTGTTTTTT.